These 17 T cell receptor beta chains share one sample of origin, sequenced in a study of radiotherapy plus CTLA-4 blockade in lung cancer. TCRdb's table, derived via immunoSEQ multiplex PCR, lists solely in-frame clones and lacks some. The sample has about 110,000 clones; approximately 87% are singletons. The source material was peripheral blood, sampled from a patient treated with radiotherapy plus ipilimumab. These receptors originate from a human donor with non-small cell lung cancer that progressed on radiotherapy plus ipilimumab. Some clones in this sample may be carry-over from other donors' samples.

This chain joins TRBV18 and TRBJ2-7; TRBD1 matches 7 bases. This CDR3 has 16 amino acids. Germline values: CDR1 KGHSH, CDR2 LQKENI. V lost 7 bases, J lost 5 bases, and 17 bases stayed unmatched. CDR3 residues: CASFRPGAGGSNEQYF. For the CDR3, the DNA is TGTGCCAGCTTCCGACCCGGGGCAGGGGGTAGCAACGAGCAGTACTTC.

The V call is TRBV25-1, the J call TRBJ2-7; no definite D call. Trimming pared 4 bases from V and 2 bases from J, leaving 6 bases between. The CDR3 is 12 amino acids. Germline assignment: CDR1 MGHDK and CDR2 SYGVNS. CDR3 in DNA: TGTGCCAGCAGTGGAGACACCTACGAGCAGTACTTC. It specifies CASSGDTYEQYF.

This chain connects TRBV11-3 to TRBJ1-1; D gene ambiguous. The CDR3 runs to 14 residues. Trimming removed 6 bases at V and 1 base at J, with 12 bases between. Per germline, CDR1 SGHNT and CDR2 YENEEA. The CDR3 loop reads CASSPGRSNTEAFF. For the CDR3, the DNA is TGTGCCAGCAGTCCAGGACGGTCGAACACTGAAGCTTTCTTT.

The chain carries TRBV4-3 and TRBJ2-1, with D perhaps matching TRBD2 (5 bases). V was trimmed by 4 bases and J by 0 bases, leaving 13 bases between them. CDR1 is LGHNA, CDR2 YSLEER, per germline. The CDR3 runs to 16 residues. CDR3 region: CASSLLHGSSYNEQFF. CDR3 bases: TGCGCCAGCAGCCTTTTGCATGGGAGCTCCTACAATGAGCAGTTCTTC.

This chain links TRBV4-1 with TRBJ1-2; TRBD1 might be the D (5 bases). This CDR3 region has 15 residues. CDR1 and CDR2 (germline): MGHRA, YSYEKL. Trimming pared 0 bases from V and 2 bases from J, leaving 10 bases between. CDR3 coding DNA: TGCGCCAGCAGCCAAGATTTGAGACAGAACTATGGCTACACCTTC. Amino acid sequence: CASSQDLRQNYGYTF.

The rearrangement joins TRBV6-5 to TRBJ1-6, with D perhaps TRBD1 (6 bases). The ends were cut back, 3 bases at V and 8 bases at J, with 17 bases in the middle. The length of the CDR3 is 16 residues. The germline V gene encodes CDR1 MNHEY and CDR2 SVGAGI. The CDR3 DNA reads TGTGCCAGCAGTTATACCGGGGGGCGCGTTGATTCACCCCTCCACTTT. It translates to CASSYTGGRVDSPLHF.

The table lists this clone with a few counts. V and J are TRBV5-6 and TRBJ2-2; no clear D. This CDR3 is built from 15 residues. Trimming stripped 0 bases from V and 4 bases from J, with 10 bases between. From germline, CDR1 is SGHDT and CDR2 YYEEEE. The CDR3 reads CASSLGSPGTGELFF. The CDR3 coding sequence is TGTGCCAGCAGCTTGGGGTCCCCCGGCACCGGGGAGCTGTTTTTT.

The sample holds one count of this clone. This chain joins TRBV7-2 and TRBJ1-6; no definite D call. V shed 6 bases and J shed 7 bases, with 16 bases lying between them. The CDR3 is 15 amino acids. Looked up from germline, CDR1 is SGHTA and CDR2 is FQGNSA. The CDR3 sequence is CASRGPGFSNSPLHF. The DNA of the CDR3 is TGTGCCAGCAGAGGCCCGGGATTCTCAAATTCACCCCTCCACTTT.

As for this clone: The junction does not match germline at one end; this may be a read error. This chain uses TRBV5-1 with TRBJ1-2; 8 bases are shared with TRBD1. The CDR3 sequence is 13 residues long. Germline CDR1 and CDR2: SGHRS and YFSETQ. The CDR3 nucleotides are TGCGCCAGCACCTTGGACAGGGAAGTTGGCTACACCTTC. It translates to CASTLDREVGYTF.

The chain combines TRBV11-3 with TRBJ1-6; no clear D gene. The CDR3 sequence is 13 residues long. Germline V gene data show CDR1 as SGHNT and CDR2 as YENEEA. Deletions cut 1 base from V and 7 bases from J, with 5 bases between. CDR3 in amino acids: CASSLGRNSPLHF. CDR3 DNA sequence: TGTGCCAGCAGCTTAGGAAGGAATTCACCCCTCCACTTT.

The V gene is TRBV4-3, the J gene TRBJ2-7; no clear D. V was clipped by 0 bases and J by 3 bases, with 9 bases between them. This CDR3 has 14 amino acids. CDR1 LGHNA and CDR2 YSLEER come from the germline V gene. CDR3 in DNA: TGCGCCAGCAGCCAAGATGGCCGGAACTACGAGCAGTACTTC. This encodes CASSQDGRNYEQYF.

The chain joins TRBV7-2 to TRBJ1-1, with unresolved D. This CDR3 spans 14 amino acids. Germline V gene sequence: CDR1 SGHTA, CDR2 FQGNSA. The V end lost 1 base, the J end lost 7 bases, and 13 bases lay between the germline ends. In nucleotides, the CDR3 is TGTGCCAGCAGCTTAGTAAAGGGTGGTAGTGAAGCTTTCTTT. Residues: CASSLVKGGSEAFF.

The CDR3 spells CASSLAEKGVGADYGYTF. In DNA, the CDR3 is TGCGCCAGCAGCTTGGCCGAGAAAGGGGTAGGGGCCGACTATGGCTACACCTTC. The chain carries TRBV5-1 and TRBJ1-2; D might be TRBD1 (5 bases). V shed 0 bases and J shed 3 bases, with 21 bases lying between them. Germline CDR1 SGHRS, CDR2 YFSETQ. CDR3 length: 18 amino acids.

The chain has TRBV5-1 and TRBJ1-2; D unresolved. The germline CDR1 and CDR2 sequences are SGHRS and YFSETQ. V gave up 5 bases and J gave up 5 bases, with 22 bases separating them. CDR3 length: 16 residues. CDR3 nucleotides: TGCGCCAGCAGACCCCTCGGCGGTGGAGGTTTATATGGCTACACCTTC. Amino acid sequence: CASRPLGGGGLYGYTF.

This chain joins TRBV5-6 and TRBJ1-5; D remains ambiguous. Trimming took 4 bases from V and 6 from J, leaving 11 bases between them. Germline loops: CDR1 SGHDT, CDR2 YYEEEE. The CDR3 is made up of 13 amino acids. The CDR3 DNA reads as TGTGCCAGCAGCCTCCCGATTGTTCAGCCCCAGCATTTT. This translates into CASSLPIVQPQHF.

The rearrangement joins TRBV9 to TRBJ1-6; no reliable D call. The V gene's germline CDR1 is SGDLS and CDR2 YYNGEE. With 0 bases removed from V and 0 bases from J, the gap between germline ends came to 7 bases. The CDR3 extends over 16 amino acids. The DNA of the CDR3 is TGTGCCAGCAGCGTAGCTCCAGACTCCTATAATTCACCCCTCCACTTT. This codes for CASSVAPDSYNSPLHF.

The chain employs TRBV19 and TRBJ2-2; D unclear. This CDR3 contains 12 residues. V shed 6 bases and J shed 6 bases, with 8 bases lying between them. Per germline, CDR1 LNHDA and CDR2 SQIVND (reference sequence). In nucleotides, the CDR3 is TGTGCCAGTAGAACGAAAGCCGGGGAGCTGTTTTTT. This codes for CASRTKAGELFF.